This passage covers 12 T cell receptor beta chains from one sample sequenced in a study of cytomegalovirus exposure and HLA in healthy donors. The PCR had 60 Vbeta and 13 Jbeta primers. Profiled with immunoSEQ multiplex PCR; TCRdb holds only in-frame clones, not every one. The sample has 90,000 or so clones; around 82% are singletons. The sequenced sample was PBMCs. Receptors were obtained from a man aged 30-40 years in good health and CMV-seropositive.

The chain combines TRBV27 with TRBJ2-5; D might be TRBD1 (6 bases). This CDR3 is built from 16 residues. CDR1 is MNHEY, CDR2 SMNVEV, per germline (reference sequence). Trimming removed 6 bases from V and 5 bases from J, with 22 bases in between. The CDR3 sequence: CASRLQGRVVGETQYF. CDR3 bases: TGTGCCAGCAGGTTACAGGGAAGAGTTGTTGGGGAGACCCAGTACTTC.

This clone was seen a handful of times. The chain joins TRBV5-1 to TRBJ1-2; 8 bases align to TRBD1. The CDR3 totals 14 residues. The V and J ends lost 4 bases and 3 bases, in that order; junction bases with no gene match: 5. Germline CDR1 reads SGHRS; CDR2 reads YFSETQ. Here the CDR3 reads CASSTSGGDYGYTF. The CDR3 coding sequence is TGCGCCAGCAGCACCTCAGGGGGCGACTATGGCTACACCTTC.

This rearrangement joins TRBV10-3 to TRBJ1-2; no clear D. V lost 2 bases, J lost 2 bases, and 6 bases lay in between. From germline, CDR1 is ENHRY and CDR2 SYGVKD. The CDR3 runs to 13 residues. CDR3 nucleotides: TGTGCCATCAGTGAGGAGGGCAACTATGGCTACACCTTC. It codes for CAISEEGNYGYTF.

The chain links TRBV9 to TRBJ2-2, with D hard to call. The CDR3 totals 15 residues. Trimming stripped 0 bases from V and 2 bases from J, with 8 bases between. Per germline, CDR1 SGDLS and CDR2 YYNGEE. The CDR3 loop reads CASSVDPLNTGELFF. The CDR3 DNA sequence: TGTGCCAGCAGCGTAGATCCGCTAAACACCGGGGAGCTGTTTTTT.

This chain uses TRBV30 with TRBJ1-1; D perhaps matches TRBD1 (6 bases). There are 15 residues in the CDR3. Germline V gene sequence: CDR1 GTSNPN, CDR2 SVGIG (reference sequence). The V gene lost 4 bases and the J gene lost 0 bases, with 15 bases spanning the gap. The DNA for the CDR3 is TGTGCCTGGATCATCCCGGGACATTTGAACACTGAAGCTTTCTTT. The encoded protein is CAWIIPGHLNTEAFF.

This clone was picked up a small number of times. This chain uses TRBV6-6 with TRBJ1-1; no firm D call. Germline V CDR1 and CDR2: MNHNY, SVGAGI (reference sequence). V was cut by 6 bases and J by 1 base, with 15 bases left in between. The CDR3 contains 15 residues. The CDR3 DNA sequence: TGTGCCAGCAGCCAACTCGTGGGGAGGAACACTGAAGCTTTCTTT. Residues: CASSQLVGRNTEAFF.

This clone was recorded once. The V call is TRBV2, the J call TRBJ2-1; 8 bases fit TRBD2. The germline V gene encodes CDR1 SNHLY and CDR2 FYNNEI. The CDR3 consists of 17 residues. The V and J ends lost 7 bases and 0 bases, in that order; junction bases with no gene match: 11. The CDR3 DNA follows: TGTGCCAGCATCGGACTAGCAGCAACTAGCTCCTACAATGAGCAGTTCTTC. Translation: CASIGLAATSSYNEQFF. Full variable domain (missing parts from reference TRBV2 and TRBJ2-1): EPEVTQTPSHQVTQMGQEVILRCVPISNHLYFYWYRQILGQKVEFLVSFYNNEISEKSEIFDDQFSVERPDGSNFTLKIRSTKLEDSAMYFCASIGLAATSSYNEQFFGPGTRLTVL.

The V gene is TRBV6-6, the J gene TRBJ2-3; TRBD2 matches 10 bases. The V gene's germline CDR1 is MNHNY and CDR2 SVGAGI (reference sequence). CDR3 size: 16 residues. Trimming cost V 2 bases and J 5 bases; bases outside gene matches: 7. The CDR3 nucleotides read TGTGCCAGCAGTTACAGTCTAGCGGGGGCGGGAGATACGCAGTATTTT. As protein: CASSYSLAGAGDTQYF.

The chain carries TRBV10-2 and TRBJ2-3, with TRBD2 matching 7 bases. Germline V gene data show CDR1 as WSHSY and CDR2 as SAAADI. The CDR3 runs to 15 residues. V was clipped by 0 bases and J by 2 bases; unmatched bases: 2. The CDR3 spells CASSESSGSTDTQYF. CDR3 sequence (DNA): TGCGCCAGCAGTGAGTCTAGCGGGTCCACAGATACGCAGTATTTT.

The rearrangement joins TRBV15 to TRBJ2-7, with a tentative D call TRBD2 (5 bases). From germline, CDR1 is LNHNV and CDR2 YYDKDF (reference sequence). Trimming pared 1 base from V and 4 bases from J, leaving 14 bases between. CDR3 size: 15 residues. For the CDR3, the DNA is TGTGCCACCAGCAGAGGCCCAGCGGAAATGTACGAGCAGTACTTC. Its protein is CATSRGPAEMYEQYF.

The chain couples TRBV28 to TRBJ2-7, with 8 bases lining up with TRBD1. Germline CDR1 and CDR2: MDHEN and SYDVKM. V trimming: 3 bases; J trimming: 3 bases; junction bases outside the gene matches: 7. The CDR3 runs to 15 residues. The CDR3 reads CASSFTGTGVYEQYF. The CDR3 nucleotides are TGTGCCAGCAGTTTCACCGGGACAGGTGTCTACGAGCAGTACTTC.

The chain has TRBV20-1 and TRBJ2-7, with TRBD1 identical over 7 bases. CDR1 and CDR2 (germline): DFQATT, SNEGSKA (reference sequence). V was pared by 4 bases and J by 6 bases, with 3 bases of the junction left unmatched. The CDR3 contains 11 residues. CDR3 loop: CSANRGAEQYF. In DNA, the CDR3 is TGCAGTGCTAACAGGGGCGCCGAGCAGTACTTC.